One sample yielded the 28 T cell receptor beta chains listed below, sequenced in a study of early T cells in non-severe SARS-CoV-2 infection. TCRdb re-called the 5' RACE reads through MiXCR, storing one row per CDR3 protein. The sample lists fewer than 65,000 distinct CDR3 sequences; approximately 9.3% were seen once. The sample was whole blood. These receptors came from an adult who was a healthcare worker with PCR-confirmed SARS-CoV-2 infection or an uninfected control (not recorded which).

The sample holds a few counts of this clonotype. The J gene is TRBJ2-1, the V gene TRBV3-2; the table assigns TRBD1, which was not confirmed against the DNA. TRBV3-2 is a known pseudogene. CDR3 length equals 13 residues. The CDR3 protein is CASSSTGGNEQFF. The CDR3 coding sequence is TGTGCCAGCTCGTCGACAGGGGGGAATGAGCAGTTCTTC.

This clonotype was counted at least ten times. The V and J genes are TRBV24-1 and TRBJ2-2; TRBD1 agrees at 11 bases. V lost 7 bases and J lost 5; bases outside the gene matches: 8. The CDR3 length is 16 residues. Germline CDR1 KGHDR, CDR2 SFDVKD. This CDR3 reads CATSRGTGGSTGELFF. The CDR3 DNA follows: TGTGCCACCAGCCGGGGGACAGGGGGTAGTACCGGGGAGCTGTTTTTT.

The chain couples TRBV2 to TRBJ1-1; D not resolved. The CDR3 runs 16 residues. Trimming removed 1 base at V and 4 bases at J, with 16 bases between. Germline V gives CDR1 SNHLY, CDR2 FYNNEI. CDR3 sequence reads: CASSEEPANLGTEAFF. The CDR3 nucleotides read TGTGCCAGCAGTGAAGAGCCGGCAAATCTTGGCACTGAAGCTTTCTTT.

This clonotype came up a few times. The chain combines TRBV6-1 with TRBJ1-2; D not certain. Per germline, CDR1 MNHNS and CDR2 SASEGT. The ends were cut back, 5 bases at V and 2 bases at J, with 12 bases in the middle. The CDR3 sequence is 14 residues long. CDR3 bases: TGTGCCAGCAGTCGCGCGGAGGTGAACTATGGCTACACCTTC. Protein product: CASSRAEVNYGYTF.

This clonotype was seen a handful of times. The rearrangement links TRBV5-1 to TRBJ1-1, with D hard to call. The V and J ends lost 1 base and 7 bases respectively, with 5 bases between them. The germline CDR1 and CDR2 sequences are SGHRS and YFSETQ. The CDR3 runs to 11 residues. The CDR3 DNA reads as TGCGCCAGCAGCTTGTTAGATGAAGCTTTCTTT. Translated, it gives CASSLLDEAFF.

In this sample, this clonotype turned up a few times. The rearrangement links TRBV19 to TRBJ1-5; D unresolved. The CDR3 runs to 14 residues. V lost 3 bases, J lost 4 bases, and 10 bases lay in between. The V gene's germline CDR1 is LNHDA and CDR2 SQIVND (reference sequence). The CDR3 DNA reads as TGTGCCAGTAGTATCAACGGAATTAATCAGCCCCAGCATTTT. It yields the protein CASSINGINQPQHF. The variable domain in full, completed from reference TRBV19 and TRBJ1-5, reads DGGITQSPKYLFRKEGQNVTLSCEQNLNHDAMYWYRQDPGQGLRLIYYSQIVNDFQKGDIAEGYSVSREKKESFPLTVTSAQKNPTAFYLCASSINGINQPQHFGDGTRLSIL.

The table lists this clonotype with a few counts. This chain connects TRBV5-6 to TRBJ2-7; TRBD1 is a possible D gene (6 bases). CDR1 and CDR2 from the germline V gene are SGHDT and YYEEEE. This CDR3 contains 17 residues. Trimming shortened V by 0 bases and J by 0 bases, and 16 bases separated the two germline ends. This CDR3 reads CASSLDSTGLSSYEQYV. DNA of the CDR3: TGTGCCAGCAGCTTGGATTCGACAGGCCTTAGCTCCTACGAGCAGTACGTC.

The chain employs TRBV2 and TRBJ2-3; perhaps TRBD2 as D (5 bases). The CDR3 length is 15 residues. Looked up from germline, CDR1 is SNHLY and CDR2 is FYNNEI. Trimming pared 5 bases from V and 4 bases from J, leaving 16 bases between. The CDR3 nucleotides are TGTGCCAGCAGTCACCTGGGCTACGGGGCAGATACGCAGTATTTT. This encodes CASSHLGYGADTQYF.

This clonotype was picked up many times. The chain carries TRBV6-1 and TRBJ1-1; D might be TRBD1 (5 bases). CDR1 is MNHNS, CDR2 SASEGT, per germline. V lost 2 bases, J lost 0 bases, and 13 bases lay in between. CDR3 length equals 16 residues. This CDR3 is CASSEQGHLLNTEAFF. The CDR3 coding sequence is TGTGCCAGCAGTGAACAAGGACACCTTTTGAACACTGAAGCTTTCTTT.

This chain joins TRBV30 and TRBJ2-3; D gene ambiguous. This CDR3 has 14 residues. The germline gives CDR1 GTSNPN, CDR2 SVGIG (reference sequence). Trimming took off 0 bases at V and 3 bases at J, with 10 bases between the two ends. The CDR3 DNA reads as TGTGCCTGGAGTGTAGGCCTTCGGACAGATACGCAGTATTTT. Protein: CAWSVGLRTDTQYF. Full variable domain (remainder filled in from reference TRBV30 and TRBJ2-3): SQTIHQWPATLVQPVGSPLSLECTVEGTSNPNLYWYRQAAGRGLQLLFYSVGIGQISSEVPQNLSASRPQDRQFILSSKKLLLSDSGFYLCAWSVGLRTDTQYFGPGTRLTVL.

This clonotype was counted only a few times. V usage is TRBV9 and J usage is TRBJ2-1, with 8 bases identical to TRBD2. Losses at the gene ends were 0 bases for V and 9 bases for J; bases not matched to a gene: 11. The germline CDR1 and CDR2 sequences are SGDLS and YYNGEE. The CDR3 length is 16 residues. This CDR3 reads CASSVGRISGVGEQFF. The CDR3 DNA sequence: TGTGCCAGCAGCGTAGGTAGGATTAGCGGGGTAGGTGAGCAGTTCTTC.

The chain employs TRBV20-1 and TRBJ1-1; D gene unclear. From germline, CDR1 is DFQATT and CDR2 SNEGSKA (reference sequence). V lost 7 bases and J 6 bases, leaving 18 bases between the germline ends. The CDR3 is 13 residues long. The CDR3 sequence: CSVSGKLESEAFF. The CDR3 bases are TGCAGTGTATCGGGCAAGCTGGAATCTGAAGCTTTCTTT.

This clonotype was found many times. V and J are TRBV6-6 and TRBJ1-6; D is undetermined. Looked up from germline, CDR1 is MNHNY and CDR2 is SVGAGI (reference sequence). V was shortened by 6 bases and J by 3 bases, with 6 bases between the two germline ends. CDR3 size: 13 residues. The CDR3 sequence is CASRRVYNSPLHF. The CDR3 coding sequence is TGTGCCAGCAGGCGGGTCTATAATTCACCCCTCCACTTT.

This clonotype was observed a few times. The CDR3 DNA sequence: TGTGCCAGCAGTGACTCCACAGGGGGCGATGGCTACACCTTC. Residues: CASSDSTGGDGYTF. This chain links TRBV6-4 with TRBJ1-2, with 9 bases matching TRBD1. The CDR3 length is 14 residues. Germline trimming cut 0 bases from V and 6 bases from J; bases unmatched to any gene: 2. Germline CDR1 and CDR2: MRHNA and SNTAGT.

The sample holds many counts of this clonotype. The V and J genes are TRBV6-2 or TRBV6-3 and TRBJ2-6, with D maybe TRBD2 (5 bases). CDR3 length: 15 amino acids. With 6 bases removed from V and 2 bases from J, the gap between germline ends came to 11 bases. Per the germline V gene, CDR1 is MNHEY and CDR2 is SVGEGT. CDR3 DNA: TGTGCCAGCAGACCCAAGAGGGCTGGGGCCAACGTCCTGACTTTC. It yields the protein CASRPKRAGANVLTF.

This clonotype occurred a few times. This chain uses TRBV7-8 with TRBJ1-3; no clear D. The length of the CDR3 is 14 residues. The V gene's germline CDR1 is SGHVS and CDR2 FQNEAQ. V lost 5 bases and J 3 bases, leaving 11 bases between the germline ends. The CDR3 region is CASSLVNLGNTIYF. The CDR3 DNA reads as TGTGCCAGCAGCCTAGTCAACCTTGGAAACACCATATATTTT.

The J gene is TRBJ1-2, the V gene TRBV12-3 or TRBV12-4; D uncertain. V was shortened by 1 base and J by 2 bases, with 8 bases between the two germline ends. The CDR3 sequence is 14 residues long. The CDR3 nucleotides are TGTGCCAGCAGTTTAGGCGGCCGCAACTATGGCTACACCTTC. Its translation: CASSLGGRNYGYTF.

This clonotype appeared a few times. The chain is built from TRBV20-1 and TRBJ1-3, with D tentatively TRBD1 (6 bases). This CDR3 region has 15 residues. The ends were cut back, 0 bases at V and 1 base at J, with 10 bases in the middle. Germline V gene lookup returns CDR1 DFQATT and CDR2 SNEGSKA (reference sequence). The CDR3 sequence: CSARDRTGSGNTIYF. CDR3 bases: TGCAGTGCTAGAGACCGAACAGGGTCTGGAAACACCATATATTTT.

In this sample, this clonotype turned up a few times. The rearrangement joins TRBV5-6 to TRBJ1-3; D is undetermined. V shed 0 bases and J shed 6 bases, with 10 bases lying between them. This CDR3 spans 14 amino acids. From germline, CDR1 is SGHDT and CDR2 YYEEEE. CDR3 nucleotides: TGTGCCAGCAGCTTGGACCAGGCGGCAAACACCATATATTTT. Amino acid sequence: CASSLDQAANTIYF. Complete variable domain (other parts from reference TRBV5-6 and TRBJ1-3): DAGVTQSPTHLIKTRGQQVTLRCSPKSGHDTVSWYQQALGQGPQFIFQYYEEEERQRGNFPDRFSGHQFPNYSSELNVNALLLGDSALYLCASSLDQAANTIYFGEGSWLTVV.

This clonotype has a handful of counts. This chain uses TRBV20-1 with TRBJ2-3, with D perhaps matching TRBD2 (5 bases). Germline CDR1 reads DFQATT; CDR2 reads SNEGSKA (reference sequence). V lost 1 base, J lost 8 bases, and 19 bases lay in between. This CDR3 comprises 15 residues. The CDR3 reads CSARAGLRRGVTQYF. For the CDR3, the DNA is TGCAGTGCTAGAGCGGGCCTAAGACGGGGTGTTACGCAGTATTTT.

Many counts were recorded for this clonotype. The chain uses TRBV12-3 or TRBV12-4 and TRBJ1-2; possibly TRBD1 for D (6 bases). Trimming left V 5 bases short and J 4 bases short, with 11 bases between. The CDR3 spans 13 residues. This CDR3 is CASSLRGAYGYTF. CDR3 bases: TGTGCCAGCAGTCTCCGGGGGGCCTATGGCTACACCTTC.

In this sample, this clonotype turned up many times. This chain uses TRBV7-7 with TRBJ2-5; TRBD2 matches 9 bases. Germline V gene data show CDR1 as SSHAT and CDR2 as FNYEAQ (reference sequence). Trimming took 1 base from V and 1 from J; bases not matched to a gene: 1. There are 15 residues in the CDR3. The DNA of the CDR3 is TGTGCCAGCAGCTTAGGACTAGCGGTCCAAGAGACCCAGTACTTC. It yields the protein CASSLGLAVQETQYF.

This clonotype has ten or more counts. This chain connects TRBV5-1 to TRBJ1-1, with a tentative D call TRBD1 (6 bases). This CDR3 contains 16 residues. Germline assignment: CDR1 SGHRS and CDR2 YFSETQ. V was cut by 4 bases and J by 2 bases, with 18 bases left in between. Here the CDR3 DNA reads TGCGCCAGCAGCGGTGGAGGAAAACAGGGTAACACTGAAGCTTTCTTT. It encodes CASSGGGKQGNTEAFF. The whole variable domain, filled in from reference TRBV5-1 and TRBJ1-1, reads KAGVTQTPRYLIKTRGQQVTLSCSPISGHRSVSWYQQTPGQGLQFLFEYFSETQRNKGNFPGRFSGRQFSNSRSEMNVSTLELGDSALYLCASSGGGKQGNTEAFFGQGTRLTVV.

J is TRBJ1-2 and V is TRBV29-1, with 9 bases lining up with TRBD1. V shed 8 bases, J shed 4 bases, and the junction held 11 bases outside the gene matches. This CDR3 spans 14 amino acids. Germline lookup yields CDR1 SQVTM and CDR2 ANQGSEA. The CDR3 protein is CSTRGGQGFYGYTF. Written as DNA, the CDR3 is TGCAGCACACGGGGGGGACAGGGATTCTATGGCTACACCTTC.

The table lists this clonotype with a count of one. The chain recombines TRBV12-3 or TRBV12-4 with TRBJ1-3; D call uncertain. The CDR3 covers 14 residues. With 1 base removed from V and 0 bases from J, the gap between germline ends came to 4 bases. CDR3 region: CASSLGFSGNTIYF. The CDR3 DNA follows: TGTGCCAGCAGTTTAGGGTTCTCTGGAAACACCATATATTTT.

The chain links TRBV3-1 to TRBJ2-6; D is perhaps TRBD1 (5 bases). Germline lookup yields CDR1 LGHDT and CDR2 YNNKEL (reference sequence). With 1 base removed from V and 0 bases from J, the gap between germline ends came to 7 bases. The CDR3 contains 16 residues. Here the CDR3 reads CASSQGQYSGANVLTF. As DNA, the CDR3 is TGTGCCAGCAGCCAAGGACAGTACTCTGGGGCCAACGTCCTGACTTTC.

In the case of this clonotype: No conserved phenylalanine or tryptophan is present at the end of the CDR3, so a read error is the likely explanation. No DNA is shown, since the ends of the CDR3 on it are uncertain; the CDR3 is the one TCRdb lists. This chain links TRBV6-1 with TRBJ1-1; TRBD1 is the table's D call, not checked against the DNA. Germline CDR1 is MNHNS and CDR2 is SASEGT. The CDR3 extends over 12 residues, inclusive of both ends. The CDR3 is CASVDRVTEAFL.

The chain couples TRBV7-7 to TRBJ1-6; a possible D gene is TRBD1 (5 bases). Trimming cost V 5 bases and J 7 bases, with 15 bases left between them. CDR1 SSHAT and CDR2 FNYEAQ come from the germline V gene (reference sequence). This CDR3 has 15 amino acids. In DNA, the CDR3 is TGTGCCAGCAGCCCCGGGGGTGGTTTAAATTCACCCCTCCACTTT. Residues: CASSPGGGLNSPLHF.